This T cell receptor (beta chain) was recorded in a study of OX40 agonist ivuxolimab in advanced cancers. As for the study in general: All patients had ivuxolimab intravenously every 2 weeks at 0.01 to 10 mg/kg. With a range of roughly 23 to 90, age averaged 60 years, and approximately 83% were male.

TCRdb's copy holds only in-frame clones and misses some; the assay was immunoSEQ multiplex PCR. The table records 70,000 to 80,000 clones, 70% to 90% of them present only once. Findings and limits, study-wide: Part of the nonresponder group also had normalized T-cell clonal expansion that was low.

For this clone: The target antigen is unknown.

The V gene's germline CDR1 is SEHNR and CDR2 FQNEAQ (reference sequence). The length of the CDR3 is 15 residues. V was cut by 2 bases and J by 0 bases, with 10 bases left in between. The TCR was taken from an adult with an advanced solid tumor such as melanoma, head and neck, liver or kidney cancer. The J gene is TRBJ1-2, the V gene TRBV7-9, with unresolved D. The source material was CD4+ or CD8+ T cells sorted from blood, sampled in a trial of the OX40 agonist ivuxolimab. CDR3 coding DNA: TGTGCCAGCAGCTTAAGGGATGAGGCTAACTATGGCTACACCTTC. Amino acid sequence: CASSLRDEANYGYTF.